What follows describes a single T cell receptor (beta chain). Trimming pared 0 bases from V and 7 bases from J, leaving 7 bases between. Germline V gene sequence: CDR1 MGHRA, CDR2 YSYEKL. The CDR3 extends over 13 amino acids. This sample was taken from a study of cytomegalovirus exposure and HLA in healthy donors. PCR involved 60 Vbeta and 13 Jbeta primers. The method was immunoSEQ multiplex PCR; TCRdb's version includes in-frame clones alone and lacks a portion of them. The sample data list approximately 170,000 clones. Sequencing was performed on PBMCs. The chain couples TRBV4-1 to TRBJ1-5, with no clear D. The receptor was derived from a woman under 30 in good health and CMV-seropositive. CDR3 protein: CASSQDVEQPQHF. CDR3 nucleotide sequence: TGCGCCAGCAGCCAAGATGTGGAGCAGCCCCAGCATTTT.